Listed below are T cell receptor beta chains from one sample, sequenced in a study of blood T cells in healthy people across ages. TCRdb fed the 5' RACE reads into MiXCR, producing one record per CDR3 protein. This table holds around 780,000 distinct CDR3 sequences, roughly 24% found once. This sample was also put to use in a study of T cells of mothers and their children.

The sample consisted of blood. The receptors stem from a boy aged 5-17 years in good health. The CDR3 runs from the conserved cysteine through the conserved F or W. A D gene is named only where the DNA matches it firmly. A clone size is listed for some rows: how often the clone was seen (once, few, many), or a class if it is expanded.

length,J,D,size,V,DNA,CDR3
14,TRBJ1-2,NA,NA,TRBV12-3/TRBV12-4,TGTGCCAGCAGTTCCGATGACAGTCGAGATGGCTACACCTTC,CASSSDDSRDGYTF
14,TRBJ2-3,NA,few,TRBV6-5,TGTGCCAGCACCCGGGAGCCTAACACAGATACGCAGTATTTT,CASTREPNTDTQYF
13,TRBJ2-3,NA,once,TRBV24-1,TGTGCCACCAGTACTAGCCGCACAGATACGCAGTATTTT,CATSTSRTDTQYF
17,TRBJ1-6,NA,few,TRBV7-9,TGTGCCAGCAGCTTTGCAGGCGGGAGCTCCTATAATTCACCCCTCCACTTT,CASSFAGGSSYNSPLHF
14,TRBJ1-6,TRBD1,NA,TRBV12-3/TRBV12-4,TGTGCCAGCAGGGGGACAGGGGGAGTTTCACCCCTCCACTTT,CASRGTGGVSPLHF
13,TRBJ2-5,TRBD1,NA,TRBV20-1,TGCAGTGCTCCGACAGGGACCCAAGAGACCCAGTACTTC,CSAPTGTQETQYF
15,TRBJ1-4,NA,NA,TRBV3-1,TGTGCCAGCAGCCCGCTACAAACAACTAATGAAAAACTGTTTTTT,CASSPLQTTNEKLFF
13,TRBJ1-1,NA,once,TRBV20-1,TGCAGTGCTAGTGGCAGGTCTAACACTGAAGCTTTCTTT,CSASGRSNTEAFF
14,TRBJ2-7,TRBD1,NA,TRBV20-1,TGCAGTGCTAGAGGGACAGGGTTCTCCTACGAGCAGTACTTC,CSARGTGFSYEQYF
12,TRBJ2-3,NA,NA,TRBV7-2,TGTGCCAGCAGCCAGTCCGGGACTACGCAGTATTTT,CASSQSGTTQYF
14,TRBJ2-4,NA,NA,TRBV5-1,TGCGCCAGCAGCTTTCATCAGGGACAAGGCATTCAGTACTTC,CASSFHQGQGIQYF
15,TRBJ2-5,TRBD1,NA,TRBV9,TGTGCCAGCAGCCCCCGGACAGGGGGCAAGGAGACCCAGTACTTC,CASSPRTGGKETQYF
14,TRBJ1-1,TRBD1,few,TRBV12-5,TGTGCTAGTGCCCAGGGACAGGGGAACACTGAAGCTTTCTTT,CASAQGQGNTEAFF
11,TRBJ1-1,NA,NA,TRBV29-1,TGCAGCGCCAGAAAGAACACTGAAGCTTTCTTT,CSARKNTEAFF
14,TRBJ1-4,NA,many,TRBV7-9,TGTGCCAGCAGTTTCGGCAGTACTAATGAAAAACTGTTTTTT,CASSFGSTNEKLFF